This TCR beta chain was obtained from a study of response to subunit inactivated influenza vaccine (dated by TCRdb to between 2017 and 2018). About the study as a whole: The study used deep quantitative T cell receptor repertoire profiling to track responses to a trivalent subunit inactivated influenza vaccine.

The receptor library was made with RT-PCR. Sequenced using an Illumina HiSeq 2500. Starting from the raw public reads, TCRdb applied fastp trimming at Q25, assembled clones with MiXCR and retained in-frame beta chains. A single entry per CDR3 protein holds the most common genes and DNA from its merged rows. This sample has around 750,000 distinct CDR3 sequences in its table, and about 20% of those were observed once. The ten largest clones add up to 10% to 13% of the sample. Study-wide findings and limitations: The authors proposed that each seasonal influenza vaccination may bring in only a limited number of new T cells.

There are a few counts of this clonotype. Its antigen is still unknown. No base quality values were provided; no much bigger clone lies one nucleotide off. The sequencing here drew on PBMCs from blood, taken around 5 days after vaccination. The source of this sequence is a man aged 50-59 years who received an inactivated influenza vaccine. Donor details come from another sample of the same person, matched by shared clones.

The DNA reads as follows: TGCGCCAGCAGCTTGACGCCTAGCCAAAATACAGATACGCAGTATTTT. It codes for CASSLTPSQNTDTQYF. The sequence is built from TRBV5-1 and TRBJ2-3; a weak D assignment points to TRBD2 (5 bases agree). The germline V gene encodes CDR1 SGHRS and CDR2 YFSETQ. At the junction V is shortened by 1 base and J by 3 bases, with 15 bases in between. The cysteine opens and the phenylalanine closes a CDR3 of 16 amino acids. Kept here is only the CDR3 DNA, which spans 48 bases and is read in frame from base 1.